This is a list of T cell receptor beta chains from one sample in a study of type 1 and type 2 diabetes patients. TCRdb analysed the multiplex PCR reads with MiXCR anew, one entry per CDR3 protein. The table includes 250,000 or so distinct CDR3 sequences, around 47% detected once. The source material was peripheral blood mononuclear cells (PBMCs). These receptors were collected from a man aged 18-30 years with type 2 diabetes. The CDR3 runs from the conserved cysteine through the conserved F or W. D genes are given only for firm matches. Only part of the rows carry a size: once, few, many, or a class if the clone is expanded.

j_gene	d_gene	abundance	v_gene	CDR3aa	CDR3nt
TRBJ2-6	.	few	TRBV7-8	CASSTGLTNSGANVLTF	TGTGCCAGCAGCACGGGGCTTACGAACTCTGGGGCCAACGTCCTGACTTTC
TRBJ2-1	TRBD2	few	TRBV7-2	CASSLSLIGGGNEQFF	TGTGCCAGCAGCTTATCCTTAATCGGGGGGGGGAATGAGCAGTTCTTC
TRBJ1-1	.	few	TRBV7-8	CASSLALTRAEAFF	TGTGCCAGCAGCTTAGCCCTGACTAGGGCCGAAGCTTTCTTT
TRBJ2-2	TRBD2	.	TRBV6-2/TRBV6-3	CASSYSTGVAGPTWELFF	TGTGCCAGCAGTTACTCGACTGGGGTAGCGGGACCCACCTGGGAGCTGTTTTTT
TRBJ1-6	.	many	TRBV15	CATSRVKTPLHF	TGTGCCACCAGCAGAGTAAAGACTCCCCTCCACTTT
TRBJ1-5	.	few	TRBV28	CASSAHRAREYSNQPQHF	TGTGCCAGCAGTGCCCATCGGGCGCGGGAATATAGCAATCAGCCCCAGCATTTT
TRBJ1-1	.	many	TRBV2	CASRVGVTEAFF	TGTGCCAGCAGGGTGGGGGTCACTGAAGCTTTCTTT
TRBJ2-7	TRBD2	.	TRBV19	CASSNGPTSGSYEQYF	TGTGCCAGTAGTAACGGCCCAACTAGCGGGAGCTACGAGCAGTACTTC
TRBJ2-7	.	.	TRBV5-1	CASNFYPTPYEQYF	TGCGCCAGCAACTTCTACCCCACTCCCTACGAGCAGTACTTC
TRBJ1-4	.	.	TRBV28	CASSYATNEKLFF	TGTGCCAGCAGTTATGCAACTAATGAAAAACTGTTTTTT
TRBJ1-1	.	.	TRBV19	CASVEDRNTEAFF	TGTGCCAGCGTCGAGGACAGGAACACTGAAGCTTTCTTT
TRBJ1-1	.	.	TRBV28	CASSFHRENTEAFF	TGTGCCAGCAGTTTTCACAGGGAGAACACTGAAGCTTTCTTT
TRBJ1-1	.	.	TRBV19	CASSIDRDPVFHIEAFF	TGTGCCAGTAGTATAGACCGGGACCCTGTCTTCCACATTGAAGCTTTCTTT
TRBJ2-2	TRBD2	.	TRBV15	CATSRGLAGATNTGELFF	TGTGCCACCAGCAGAGGACTAGCGGGGGCCACGAACACCGGGGAGCTGTTTTTT
TRBJ1-2	.	few	TRBV9	CASSARGGLYGYTF	TGTGCCAGCAGCGCAAGGGGCGGACTCTATGGCTACACCTTC
TRBJ2-1	TRBD2	few	TRBV7-3	CASSATSGVEGEQFF	TGTGCCAGCAGCGCCACTAGCGGGGTCGAGGGTGAGCAGTTCTTC
TRBJ2-7	.	.	TRBV30	CAWSVLHSEQYF	TGTGCCTGGAGTGTACTGCATTCCGAGCAGTACTTC
TRBJ1-2	.	.	TRBV6-5	CASSPGLAMGGYTF	TGTGCCAGCAGTCCCGGGCTGGCGATGGGTGGCTACACCTTC
TRBJ1-1	.	.	TRBV5-8	CAIQRGRETEAFF	TGTGCCATCCAGCGAGGAAGGGAAACTGAAGCTTTCTTT
TRBJ2-7	TRBD1	few	TRBV7-2	CASSSSGTDYEQYF	TGTGCCAGCAGCTCCTCCGGGACAGATTACGAGCAGTACTTC
TRBJ2-3	.	.	TRBV30	CAWTVVGDTQYF	TGTGCCTGGACGGTAGTGGGAGATACGCAGTATTTT
TRBJ1-1	.	.	TRBV10-3	CAIRGTLLTEAFF	TGTGCCATCAGGGGGACACTATTGACTGAAGCTTTCTTT
TRBJ2-7	TRBD2	.	TRBV20-1	CSGQTSGTFYEQDF	TGCAGTGGCCAAACTAGCGGGACATTTTACGAGCAGGACTTC
TRBJ2-1	.	.	TRBV30	CAWRVAGGPNNEQFF	TGTGCCTGGAGAGTAGCAGGAGGGCCCAACAATGAGCAGTTCTTC
TRBJ2-7	TRBD2	few	TRBV20-1	CSARDLVAGASYEQYF	TGCAGTGCTAGAGATTTGGTAGCGGGAGCTTCATACGAGCAGTACTTC
TRBJ1-4	.	.	TRBV14	CASSQEVAPTNEKLFF	TGTGCCAGCAGCCAAGAGGTGGCACCAACTAATGAAAAACTGTTTTTT
TRBJ1-6	.	few	TRBV20-1	CSARVDSRQNSPLHF	TGCAGTGCTAGAGTGGACAGCAGGCAAAATTCACCCCTCCACTTT
TRBJ2-3	.	.	TRBV25-1	CASSGSTTDTQYF	TGTGCCAGCAGTGGATCTACCACAGATACGCAGTATTTT
TRBJ2-7	.	.	TRBV7-2	CACSTGTNYLPREQYF	TGTGCCTGTAGTACCGGGACAAATTACCTCCCTCGCGAGCAGTACTTC
TRBJ1-4	.	few	TRBV4-3	CASSQELRGDNEKLFF	TGCGCCAGCAGCCAAGAGCTACGGGGGGATAATGAAAAACTGTTTTTT
TRBJ2-1	TRBD1	few	TRBV15	CATSRDRSYNEQFF	TGTGCCACCAGCAGGGACAGGTCCTACAATGAGCAGTTCTTC
TRBJ1-2	TRBD1	.	TRBV28	CASSPLTGGWEGYTF	TGTGCCAGCAGTCCGCTGACAGGGGGTTGGGAGGGCTACACCTTC
TRBJ2-7	TRBD2	few	TRBV7-2	CASSTGLAGVYEQYF	TGTGCCAGCAGCACAGGACTAGCGGGAGTCTACGAGCAGTACTTC
TRBJ1-5	.	.	TRBV7-2	CASSLGQANNQPQHF	TGTGCCAGCAGCTTAGGTCAGGCGAACAATCAGCCCCAGCATTTT
TRBJ2-1	.	.	TRBV11-2	CASSLDTYNEQFF	TGTGCCAGCAGCTTAGATACTTACAATGAGCAGTTCTTC
TRBJ2-7	.	.	TRBV11-2	CASSLDQHDEQYF	TGTGCCAGCAGCTTAGATCAGCATGACGAGCAGTACTTC
TRBJ2-1	TRBD2	few	TRBV25-1	CASSDTTSGSMNEQFF	TGTGCCAGCAGTGACACCACTAGCGGGAGTATGAATGAGCAGTTCTTC
TRBJ1-5	.	few	TRBV7-2	CASSLAGSVMGSNQPQHF	TGTGCCAGCAGCTTAGCCGGTAGTGTTATGGGCAGCAATCAGCCCCAGCATTTT
TRBJ1-6	.	few	TRBV7-8	CASSEGQGYNSPLHF	TGTGCCAGCAGCGAAGGCCAGGGTTATAATTCACCCCTCCACTTT
TRBJ2-7	.	.	TRBV7-3	CASSSITGSYEQYF	TGTGCCAGCAGCTCCATTACAGGATCCTACGAGCAGTACTTC
TRBJ2-7	TRBD2	few	TRBV2	CASGSGSLSYEQYF	TGTGCCAGCGGTAGCGGGAGTCTTTCCTACGAGCAGTACTTC
TRBJ2-5	.	.	TRBV12-3/TRBV12-4	CASSLGLEETQYF	TGTGCCAGCAGTTTAGGGCTAGAAGAGACCCAGTACTTC
TRBJ1-1	.	.	TRBV7-9	CASSVGWDTEAFF	TGTGCCAGCAGCGTAGGTTGGGACACTGAAGCTTTCTTT
TRBJ2-5	.	few	TRBV6-2/TRBV6-3	CASSYFSGETQYF	TGTGCCAGCAGTTACTTTTCTGGAGAGACCCAGTACTTC
TRBJ2-1	.	few	TRBV7-2	CASSLVFGGNDINEQFF	TGTGCCAGCAGCTTAGTTTTTGGGGGGAACGATATCAATGAGCAGTTCTTC
TRBJ2-7	.	few	TRBV4-3	CASSRGISSYEQYF	TGCGCCAGCAGCAGGGGAATTAGCTCCTACGAGCAGTACTTC
TRBJ2-3	.	few	TRBV9	CASSVDPTDTQYF	TGTGCCAGCAGCGTAGACCCCACAGATACGCAGTATTTT
TRBJ2-7	.	large	TRBV25-1	CASSETYEQYF	TGTGCCAGCAGTGAGACCTACGAGCAGTACTTC
TRBJ2-6	TRBD1	many	TRBV10-3	CAISHSGTGGISGANVLTF	TGTGCCATCAGTCATTCCGGGACAGGCGGAATCTCTGGGGCCAACGTCCTGACTTTC
TRBJ1-6	.	.	TRBV12-3/TRBV12-4	CASSKNRRVENSPLHF	TGCGCCAGCAGCAAAAACAGGAGAGTAGAGAATTCACCCCTCCACTTT
TRBJ1-1	.	many	TRBV19	CASNDKINTEAFF	TGTGCCAGTAACGACAAGATAAACACTGAAGCTTTCTTT
TRBJ1-1	.	.	TRBV7-3	CASGPHQGVTEAFF	TGTGCCAGCGGCCCCCATCAGGGTGTCACTGAAGCTTTCTTT
TRBJ2-7	.	many	TRBV19	CASSFGPTYEQYF	TGTGCCAGTAGTTTTGGACCGACCTACGAGCAGTACTTC
TRBJ2-1	.	.	TRBV20-1	CSGRGSGYNEQFF	TGCAGTGGGAGGGGTAGCGGTTACAATGAGCAGTTCTTC
TRBJ2-1	.	.	TRBV5-1	CASSSGQLYNEQFF	TGCGCCAGCAGCTCTGGACAGTTGTACAATGAGCAGTTCTTC
TRBJ2-7	.	.	TRBV10-2	CASSESIWVEDEQYF	TGCGCCAGCAGTGAGTCGATCTGGGTTGAGGACGAGCAGTACTTC
TRBJ2-7	.	.	TRBV28	CASGLQTNEQYF	TGTGCCAGCGGCCTTCAGACGAATGAGCAGTACTTC
TRBJ2-5	TRBD2	.	TRBV19	CASNLAGEQETQYF	TGTGCCAGTAACCTAGCGGGGGAACAAGAGACCCAGTACTTC
TRBJ1-2	TRBD1	.	TRBV20-1	CSARDARDRDYGYTF	TGCAGTGCTAGAGACGCCCGGGACAGAGACTATGGCTACACCTTC